A single sample is the source of the 9 T cell receptor beta chains below, sequenced in a study of technical replicates of blood from a few donors. Profiling relied on immunoSEQ multiplex PCR, and the TCRdb table lists in-frame clones only, not all of them. The sample includes more than 90,000 clones, roughly 95% seen only once; the top ten take almost 0.35%. Sequenced: T cells isolated from PBMCs. All receptors derive from a human donor in good health.

The chain recombines TRBV15 with TRBJ2-7; D is perhaps TRBD1 (5 bases). The CDR3 sequence is 13 residues long. V was trimmed by 5 bases and J by 5 bases, leaving 13 bases between them. CDR1 and CDR2 (germline): LNHNV, YYDKDF (reference sequence). The CDR3 nucleotides are TGTGCCACCAGCCCCCAGAAAGGGGACGAGCAGTACTTC. As protein: CATSPQKGDEQYF.

A note on this clone: The sample carries other DNA sequences with the same CDR3. The rearrangement uses TRBV7-8 and TRBJ2-2, with D unclear. This CDR3 is built from 15 residues. The germline V and J ends were trimmed by 1 base and 0 bases, with 6 bases remaining between them. CDR1 and CDR2 from the germline V gene are SGHVS and FQNEAQ. CDR3 amino acids: CASSLVSANTGELFF. CDR3 nucleotide sequence: TGTGCCAGCAGCTTAGTCAGCGCGAACACCGGGGAGCTGTTTTTT.

The chain uses TRBV6-5 and TRBJ2-3; 9 nucleotides match TRBD2. The junction had 10 bases not matched to a gene; V was cut back by 7 bases and J by 5 bases. The CDR3 runs 15 residues. Germline assignment: CDR1 MNHEY and CDR2 SVGAGI. The CDR3 spells CASKPLAGVQDTQYF. As DNA, the CDR3 is TGTGCCAGCAAACCGTTAGCGGGAGTTCAAGATACGCAGTATTTT.

V is TRBV13 and J is TRBJ1-1; 7 bases are shared with TRBD1. Looked up from germline, CDR1 is PRHDT and CDR2 is FYEKMQ (reference sequence). The CDR3 consists of 14 residues. Unmatched junction bases numbered 4, after V lost 4 bases and J lost 2 bases. This CDR3 is CASSSRQGNTEAFF. CDR3 nucleotides: TGTGCCAGCAGCTCCAGACAGGGAAACACTGAAGCTTTCTTT. Looking up the rest from reference TRBV13 and TRBJ1-1 gives the full variable domain: AAGVIQSPRHLIKEKRETATLKCYPIPRHDTVYWYQQGPGQDPQFLISFYEKMQSDKGSIPDRFSAQQFSDYHSELNMSSLELGDSALYFCASSSRQGNTEAFFGQGTRLTVV.

The CDR3 here is CAIRDSLYEQYF. The CDR3 DNA sequence: TGTGCCATCAGGGACAGTCTTTACGAGCAGTACTTC. The V gene is TRBV10-3, the J gene TRBJ2-7, with a tentative D call TRBD1 (6 bases). V was trimmed by 6 bases and J by 4 bases, leaving 10 bases between them. Germline V gives CDR1 ENHRY, CDR2 SYGVKD. CDR3 length: 12 amino acids.

J is TRBJ1-1 and V is TRBV19; D gene unclear. V shed 5 bases and J shed 7 bases, with 11 bases lying between them. The CDR3 contains 12 residues. Germline lookup yields CDR1 LNHDA and CDR2 SQIVND (reference sequence). The CDR3 spells CASSPTRGEAFF. For the CDR3, the DNA is TGTGCCAGTAGTCCTACACGGGGTGAAGCTTTCTTT.

This clone appeared a few times. The same CDR3 is also encoded by other DNA sequences in this sample. The V gene is TRBV7-6, the J gene TRBJ2-7; D is uncertain. V lost 1 base to trimming and J lost 3 bases, with 7 bases between them. The CDR3 has 13 amino acids. Per the germline V gene, CDR1 is SGHVS and CDR2 is FNYEAQ. The CDR3 region has the DNA TGTGCCAGCAGCTTAGGTCCTAACTACGAGCAGTACTTC. This encodes CASSLGPNYEQYF.

The genes are TRBV9 and TRBJ2-7, with D hard to call. The CDR3 totals 14 residues. V was cut by 0 bases and J by 3 bases, with 10 bases left in between. Germline lookup yields CDR1 SGDLS and CDR2 YYNGEE. CDR3 sequence (DNA): TGTGCCAGCAGCGTAGGCCAGGCGTTCTACGAGCAGTACTTC. It encodes CASSVGQAFYEQYF.

This sequence joins TRBV19 and TRBJ1-5; TRBD1 is a possible D gene (6 bases). Germline CDR1 is LNHDA and CDR2 is SQIVND (reference sequence). CDR3 length equals 14 residues. Between the trimmed V and J ends, which lost 3 bases and 3 bases, there was a span of 9 bases. CDR3 in DNA: TGTGCCAGTAGTATCAGGGACATCAATCAGCCCCAGCATTTT. Translated: CASSIRDINQPQHF.